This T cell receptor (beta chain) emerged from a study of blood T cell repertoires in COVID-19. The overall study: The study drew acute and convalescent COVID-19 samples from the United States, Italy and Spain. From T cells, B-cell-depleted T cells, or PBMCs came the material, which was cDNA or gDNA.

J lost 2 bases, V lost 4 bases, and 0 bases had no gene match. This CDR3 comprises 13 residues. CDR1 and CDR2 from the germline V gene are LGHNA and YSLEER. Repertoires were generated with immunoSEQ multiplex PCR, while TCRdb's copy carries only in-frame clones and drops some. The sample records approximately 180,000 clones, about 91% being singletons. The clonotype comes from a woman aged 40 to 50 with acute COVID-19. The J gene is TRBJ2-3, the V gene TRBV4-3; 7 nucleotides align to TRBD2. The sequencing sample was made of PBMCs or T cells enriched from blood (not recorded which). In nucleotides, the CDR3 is TGCGCCAGCAGCCGGGACTACACAGATACGCAGTATTTT. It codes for CASSRDYTDTQYF.